This T cell receptor beta chain was retrieved from a study of T cells expressing NK-cell markers. Study observations and caveats: Dominant NKG2C+ clonotypes made up about 1.0-8% of CD8+ T cells in roughly six donors.

It was by 5'RACE template switching with UMIs that TCR beta cDNA was made. TCRdb reanalyzed the 5' RACE reads, giving one entry per CDR3 protein sequence and no DNA. The record lists 160,000 or so distinct CDR3 sequences, of which the ten most abundant hold approximately 18%. Points on this clonotype: Antigen unknown.

Germline lookup yields CDR1 SGHTA and CDR2 FQGTGA. The CDR3 is made up of 13 amino acids. The source is a woman between 18 and 70 years old in good health. Sequencing was carried out using blood T cells: a sorted CD56 or NKG2C T cell subset, CD4+ or CD8+ T cells, or bulk PBMC T cells (not recorded which). This chain connects TRBV7-3 to TRBJ2-1; TCRdb proposes TRBD1, but this gene call is untestable without DNA. This CDR3 is CASSARQGIAQFF.